The present TCR beta chain was sequenced within a study of blood T cell repertoires in COVID-19. Background on the study: Collection of acute and convalescent COVID-19 samples took place in the United States, Italy and Spain. The cDNA or gDNA used as material had been derived from T cells, B-cell-depleted T cells, or PBMCs.

The length of the CDR3 is 16 residues. Germline CDR1 is GTSNPN and CDR2 is SVGIG (reference sequence). The J segment lost 1 base and the V segment lost 0 bases, leaving 5 bases of the junction unmatched. Authors' methods: Reference gene primers were amplified, and this amplification served to estimate nucleated cell counts. Libraries were prepared by immunoSEQ multiplex PCR; TCRdb keeps only in-frame clonotypes and omits some of them. The D gene and trimming were derived from the DNA, and the V and J assignments and clone size from that table. The sample has about 15,000 clones; over 65% are singletons.

V gene TRBV30 combines with J gene TRBJ2-3; 9 bases line up with TRBD2. Sequenced sample: peripheral blood. The origin of this receptor is a boy between 2 and 15 years old with active or convalescent COVID-19. The CDR3 region is CAWSVRAGGRTDTQYF. Here the CDR3 DNA reads TGTGCCTGGAGTGTACGAGCGGGGGGCCGCACAGATACGCAGTATTTT.